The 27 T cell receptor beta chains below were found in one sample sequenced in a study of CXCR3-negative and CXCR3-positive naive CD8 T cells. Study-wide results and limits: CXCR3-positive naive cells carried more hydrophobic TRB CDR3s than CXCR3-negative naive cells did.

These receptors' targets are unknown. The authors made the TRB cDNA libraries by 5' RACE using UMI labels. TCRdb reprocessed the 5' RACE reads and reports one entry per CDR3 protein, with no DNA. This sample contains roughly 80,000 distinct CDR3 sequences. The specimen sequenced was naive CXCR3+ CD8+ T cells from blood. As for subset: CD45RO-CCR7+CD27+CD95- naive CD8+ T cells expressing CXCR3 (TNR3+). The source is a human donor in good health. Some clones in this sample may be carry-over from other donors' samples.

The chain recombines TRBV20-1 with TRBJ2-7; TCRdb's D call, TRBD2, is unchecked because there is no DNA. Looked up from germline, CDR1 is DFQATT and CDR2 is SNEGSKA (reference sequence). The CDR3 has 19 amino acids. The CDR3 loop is CSASASGLAGGPISYEQYF.

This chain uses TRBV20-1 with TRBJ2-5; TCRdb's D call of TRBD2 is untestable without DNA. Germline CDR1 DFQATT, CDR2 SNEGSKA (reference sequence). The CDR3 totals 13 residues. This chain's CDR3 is CSASRLVQETQYF.

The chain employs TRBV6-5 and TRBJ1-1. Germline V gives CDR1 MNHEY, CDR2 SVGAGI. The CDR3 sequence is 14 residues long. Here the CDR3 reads CASSLHPKNTEAFF.

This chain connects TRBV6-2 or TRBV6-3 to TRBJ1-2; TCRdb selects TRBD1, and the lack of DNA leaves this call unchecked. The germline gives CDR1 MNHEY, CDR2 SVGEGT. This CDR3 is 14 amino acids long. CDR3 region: CASSKSGHPQGYTF.

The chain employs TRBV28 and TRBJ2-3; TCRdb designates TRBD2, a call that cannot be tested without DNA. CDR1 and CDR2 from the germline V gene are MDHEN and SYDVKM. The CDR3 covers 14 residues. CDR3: CASSLVGLGHTQYF. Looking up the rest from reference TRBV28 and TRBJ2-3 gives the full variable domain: DVKVTQSSRYLVKRTGEKVFLECVQDMDHENMFWYRQDPGLGLRLIYFSYDVKMKEKGDIPEGYSVSREKKERFSLILESASTNQTSMYLCASSLVGLGHTQYFGPGTRLTVL.

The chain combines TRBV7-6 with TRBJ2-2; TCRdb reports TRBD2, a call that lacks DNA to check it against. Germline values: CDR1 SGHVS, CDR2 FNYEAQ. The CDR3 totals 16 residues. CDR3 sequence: CASSFGLAGGTGELFF.

CDR3 protein: CASSSGWTEDF. The chain has TRBV7-2 and TRBJ1-1. The CDR3 totals 11 residues. CDR1 is SGHTA and CDR2 is FQGNSA in the germline V gene.

CDR3 residues: CASSLTGVRTGELFF. The chain has TRBV28 and TRBJ2-2; TCRdb selects TRBD1, and the lack of DNA leaves this call unchecked. From germline, CDR1 is MDHEN and CDR2 SYDVKM. The CDR3 spans 15 residues.

CDR3 loop: CATSGPSGVDEAFF. The gene calls are TRBV15 and TRBJ1-1; checking the TCRdb D call of TRBD1 is not possible without DNA. Per the germline V gene, CDR1 is LNHNV and CDR2 is YYDKDF (reference sequence). The CDR3 spans 14 residues.

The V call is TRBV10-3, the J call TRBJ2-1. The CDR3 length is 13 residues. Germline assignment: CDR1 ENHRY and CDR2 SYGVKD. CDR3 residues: CAITGGSYNEQFF.

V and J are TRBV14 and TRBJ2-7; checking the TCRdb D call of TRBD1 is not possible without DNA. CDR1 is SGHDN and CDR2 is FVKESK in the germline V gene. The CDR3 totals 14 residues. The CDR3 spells CASSQGAGPYEQYF.

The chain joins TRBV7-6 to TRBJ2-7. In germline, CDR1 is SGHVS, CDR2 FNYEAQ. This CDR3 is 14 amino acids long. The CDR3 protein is CASSLQAVTYEQYF.

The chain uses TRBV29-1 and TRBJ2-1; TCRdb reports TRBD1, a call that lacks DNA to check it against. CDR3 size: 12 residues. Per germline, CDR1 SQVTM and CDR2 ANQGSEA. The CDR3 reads CSSEGSYNEQFF.

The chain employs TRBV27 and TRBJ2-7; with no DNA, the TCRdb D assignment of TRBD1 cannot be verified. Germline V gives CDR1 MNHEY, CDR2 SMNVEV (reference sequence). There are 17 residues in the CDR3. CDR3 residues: CASSPIPWTGYSYEQYF.

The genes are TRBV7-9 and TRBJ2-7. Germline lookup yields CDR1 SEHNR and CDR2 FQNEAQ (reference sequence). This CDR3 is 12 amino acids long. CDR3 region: CASSSGVPEQYF.

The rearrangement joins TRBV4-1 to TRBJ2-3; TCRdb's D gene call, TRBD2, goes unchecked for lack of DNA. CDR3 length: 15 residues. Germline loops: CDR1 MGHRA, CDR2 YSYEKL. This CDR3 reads CASSQDGRGTDTQYF.

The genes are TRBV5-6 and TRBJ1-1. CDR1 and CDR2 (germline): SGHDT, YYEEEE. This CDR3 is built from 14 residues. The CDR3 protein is CASSLVGKGTEAFF.

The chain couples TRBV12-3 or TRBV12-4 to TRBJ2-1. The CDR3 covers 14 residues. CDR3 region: CASTTAGLLNEQFF.

The CDR3 reads CASSISEEQYF. The chain combines TRBV28 with TRBJ2-7. CDR3 size: 11 residues. Germline loops: CDR1 MDHEN, CDR2 SYDVKM.

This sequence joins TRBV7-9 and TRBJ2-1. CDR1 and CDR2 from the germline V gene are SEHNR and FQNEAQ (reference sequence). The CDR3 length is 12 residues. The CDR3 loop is CASSLALEEQFF.

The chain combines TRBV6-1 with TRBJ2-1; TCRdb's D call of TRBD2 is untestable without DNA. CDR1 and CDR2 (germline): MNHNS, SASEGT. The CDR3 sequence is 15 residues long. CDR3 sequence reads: CASSEASGGVNEQFF.

The CDR3 is CASSSPGTNAYEQYF. The rearrangement links TRBV13 to TRBJ2-7; no DNA is available, so the TRBD1 call from TCRdb remains unchecked. From germline, CDR1 is PRHDT and CDR2 FYEKMQ (reference sequence). The CDR3 is made up of 15 amino acids.

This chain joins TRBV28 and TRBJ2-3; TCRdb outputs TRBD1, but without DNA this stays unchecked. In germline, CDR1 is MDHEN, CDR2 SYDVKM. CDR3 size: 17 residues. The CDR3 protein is CASSFYQPGRFTDTQYF.

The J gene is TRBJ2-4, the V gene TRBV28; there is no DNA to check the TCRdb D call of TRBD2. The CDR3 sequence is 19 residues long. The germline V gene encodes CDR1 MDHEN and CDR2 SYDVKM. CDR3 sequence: CASSLWSSGRAVVKNIQYF.

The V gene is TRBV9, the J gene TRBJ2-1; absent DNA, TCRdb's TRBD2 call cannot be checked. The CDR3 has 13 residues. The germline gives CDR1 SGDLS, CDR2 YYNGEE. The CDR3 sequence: CASTGPRRFEQFF.

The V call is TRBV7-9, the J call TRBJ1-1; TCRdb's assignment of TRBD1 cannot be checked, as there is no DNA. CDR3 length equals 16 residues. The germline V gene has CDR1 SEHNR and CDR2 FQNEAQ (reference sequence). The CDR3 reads CASSLSQGWYGTEAFF. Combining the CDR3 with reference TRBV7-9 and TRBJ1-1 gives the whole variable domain DTGVSQNPRHKITKRGQNVTFRCDPISEHNRLYWYRQTLGQGPEFLTYFQNEAQLEKSRLLSDRFSAERPKGSFSTLEIQRTEQGDSAMYLCASSLSQGWYGTEAFFGQGTRLTVV.

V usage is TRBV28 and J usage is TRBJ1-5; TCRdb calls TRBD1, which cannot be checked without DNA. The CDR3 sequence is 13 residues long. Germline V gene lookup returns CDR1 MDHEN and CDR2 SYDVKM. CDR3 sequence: CASSRPGDQPQHF. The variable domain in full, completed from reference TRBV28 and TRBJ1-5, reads DVKVTQSSRYLVKRTGEKVFLECVQDMDHENMFWYRQDPGLGLRLIYFSYDVKMKEKGDIPEGYSVSREKKERFSLILESASTNQTSMYLCASSRPGDQPQHFGDGTRLSIL.